This TCR beta chain was captured in a study of blood T cell repertoires in COVID-19. The J segment lost 4 bases and the V segment lost 7 bases, leaving 8 bases of the junction unmatched. Per germline, CDR1 MNHNY and CDR2 SVGAGI (reference sequence). CDR3 length equals 15 residues. Using immunoSEQ multiplex PCR, the repertoire was profiled, and TCRdb retains in-frame clones only, with some absent. The sample lists approximately 110,000 clones; approximately 85% were seen once. This TCR was recovered from a woman in her sixties with COVID-19, enrolled during active disease. The specimen was peripheral blood. V usage is TRBV6-6 and J usage is TRBJ1-2; TRBD1 agrees at 11 bases. The chain's CDR3 is CASTPSGTGGYGYTF. CDR3 in DNA: TGTGCCAGCACCCCCTCCGGGACAGGGGGCTATGGCTACACCTTC.